Following are 20 T cell receptor beta chains from one sample sequenced in a study of OX40 agonist ivuxolimab in advanced cancers. Only in-frame clones appear in the TCRdb table, and some are missing; sequencing was by immunoSEQ multiplex PCR. Of tens of thousands of clones listed, roughly 83% are singletons. The sequencing here drew on CD4+ or CD8+ T cells sorted from blood, taken in a trial of the OX40 agonist ivuxolimab. The receptors were gathered from an adult with an advanced solid tumor such as melanoma, head and neck, liver or kidney cancer.

The chain is built from TRBV6-5 and TRBJ2-1, with 8 bases lining up with TRBD2. Germline CDR1 is MNHEY and CDR2 is SVGAGI. V shed 6 bases, J shed 15 bases, and the junction held 13 bases outside the gene matches. This CDR3 is built from 13 residues. The CDR3: CASSPAGGSQRFF. CDR3 nucleotide sequence: TGTGCCAGCAGCCCGGCGGGAGGTTCCCAACGGTTCTTC.

The J gene is TRBJ2-5, the V gene TRBV11-2; 10 nucleotides agree with TRBD1. This CDR3 is built from 17 residues. V shed 8 bases and J 3 bases; nucleotides not matched to a gene: 15. Germline CDR1 reads SGHAT; CDR2 reads FQNNGV. The CDR3 loop reads CASYFGSDRGAKETQYF. DNA for the CDR3: TGTGCCAGCTACTTCGGATCGGACAGGGGGGCAAAAGAGACCCAGTACTTC.

By sample share, this clone is medium-sized. Other nucleotide sequences from this sample produce the same CDR3. The rearrangement links TRBV7-3 to TRBJ2-1; possible D gene TRBD2, 5 bases. V lost 2 bases and J lost 5, with 7 bases in between. CDR1 is SGHTA, CDR2 FQGTGA, per germline. The CDR3 runs 13 residues. The chain's CDR3 is CASSLSGNNEQFF. The CDR3 DNA is TGTGCCAGCAGCTTATCGGGGAACAATGAGCAGTTCTTC.

The CDR3: CASSAIIRVSTDTQYF. The CDR3 DNA follows: TGTGCCAGCAGCGCCATCATACGGGTTAGCACAGATACGCAGTATTTT. The chain carries TRBV27 and TRBJ2-3; unclear D gene. CDR1 MNHEY and CDR2 SMNVEV come from the germline V gene (reference sequence). The CDR3 consists of 16 residues. The germline V and J ends were trimmed by 6 bases and 0 bases, with 16 bases remaining between them.

V is TRBV7-9 and J is TRBJ2-1; 7 positions agree with TRBD2. Trimming cost V 4 bases and J 0 bases; bases outside gene matches: 3. The CDR3 runs to 15 residues. Germline lookup yields CDR1 SEHNR and CDR2 FQNEAQ (reference sequence). CDR3 sequence (DNA): TGTGCCAGCAGCTCAGCTAGCGGCTCCTACAATGAGCAGTTCTTC. Protein product: CASSSASGSYNEQFF.

V and J are TRBV6-5 and TRBJ2-7, with TRBD1 as a possible D gene (6 bases). Germline values: CDR1 MNHEY, CDR2 SVGAGI. V was clipped by 6 bases and J by 2 bases, with 17 bases between them. This CDR3 contains 15 residues. CDR3 in amino acids: CASRARGINTYEQYF. CDR3 nucleotides: TGTGCCAGCAGGGCCAGGGGTATCAACACCTACGAGCAGTACTTC.

V gene TRBV27 combines with J gene TRBJ2-3; 12 bases map to TRBD2. The V and J ends lost 0 bases and 7 bases, in that order; junction bases with no gene match: 5. The CDR3 loop spans 16 amino acids. Germline-derived CDR1 and CDR2 are MNHEY and SMNVEV (reference sequence). The CDR3 reads CASSLSSSGRGNTQYF. CDR3 sequence (DNA): TGTGCCAGCAGTTTATCATCTAGCGGGAGGGGAAATACGCAGTATTTT.

A note on this clone: One junction end disagrees with the germline gene, perhaps due to a read error. V gene TRBV6-1 combines with J gene TRBJ1-1; weak D call: TRBD1 (5 bases). The germline V gene encodes CDR1 MNHNS and CDR2 SASEGT. The CDR3 totals 18 residues. Written as DNA, the CDR3 is TGTGCCATCAGTGATGAACAGTCGTGGGGCTACGTGGCTGATGAAGCTTTCTTT. Its translation: CAISDEQSWGYVADEAFF.

Written as DNA, the CDR3 is TGTGCCTGGCAGAAGGGACAGGGAAAAAACATTCAGTACTTC. This codes for CAWQKGQGKNIQYF. The V gene is TRBV30, the J gene TRBJ2-4, with 9 nucleotides matching TRBD1. V lost 5 bases, J lost 4 bases, and 6 bases stayed unmatched. The CDR3 totals 14 residues. Germline V CDR1 and CDR2: GTSNPN, SVGIG (reference sequence).

The chain couples TRBV18 to TRBJ1-5; possible D gene TRBD1, 6 bases. With 2 bases removed from V and 2 bases from J, the gap between germline ends came to 13 bases. CDR1 and CDR2 from the germline V gene are KGHSH and LQKENI. The CDR3 totals 16 residues. In nucleotides, the CDR3 is TGTGCCAGCTCACCAGCCCAGGGGATCGGCAATCAGCCCCAGCATTTT. Amino acids: CASSPAQGIGNQPQHF. Full variable domain (remainder filled in from reference TRBV18 and TRBJ1-5): NAGVMQNPRHLVRRRGQEARLRCSPMKGHSHVYWYRQLPEEGLKFMVYLQKENIIDESGMPKERFSAEFPKEGPSILRIQQVVRGDSAAYFCASSPAQGIGNQPQHFGDGTRLSIL.

This chain joins TRBV6-1 and TRBJ2-7, with 7 bases lining up with TRBD1. This CDR3 spans 11 amino acids. Trimming cost V 8 bases and J 6 bases; bases outside gene matches: 4. Germline lookup yields CDR1 MNHNS and CDR2 SASEGT. The CDR3 spells CASRQGSEQYF. CDR3 sequence (DNA): TGTGCCAGCCGACAGGGATCCGAGCAGTACTTC.

To note about this clone: The same CDR3 arises from other DNA sequences in this sample as well. This chain connects TRBV2 to TRBJ1-2; D is possibly TRBD1 (6 bases). This CDR3 spans 16 amino acids. Trimming removed 7 bases from V and 0 bases from J, with 18 bases in between. Per germline, CDR1 SNHLY and CDR2 FYNNEI. The CDR3 loop reads CASTRDTQYANYGYTF. CDR3 in DNA: TGTGCCAGCACGCGGGACACCCAATATGCTAACTATGGCTACACCTTC. The full variable domain, rest sourced from reference TRBV2 and TRBJ1-2, is EPEVTQTPSHQVTQMGQEVILRCVPISNHLYFYWYRQILGQKVEFLVSFYNNEISEKSEIFDDQFSVERPDGSNFTLKIRSTKLEDSAMYFCASTRDTQYANYGYTFGSGTRLTVV.

The chain employs TRBV5-4 and TRBJ2-5, with a weak D call TRBD2 (5 bases). Trimming removed 0 bases from V and 7 bases from J, with 10 bases in between. This CDR3 comprises 13 residues. CDR1 is SGHNT and CDR2 is YYREEE in the germline V gene (reference sequence). The CDR3: CASSLGLRGTQYF. DNA of the CDR3: TGTGCCAGCAGCTTGGGACTACGGGGGACCCAGTACTTC.

The V and J genes are TRBV5-6 and TRBJ2-1; no reliable D call. Germline loops: CDR1 SGHDT, CDR2 YYEEEE. This CDR3 is 16 amino acids long. V was cut by 0 bases and J by 2 bases, with 12 bases left in between. CDR3 sequence reads: CASSLGTTATYNEQFF. The CDR3 DNA reads as TGTGCCAGCAGCTTGGGGACCACCGCCACCTACAATGAGCAGTTCTTC.

The chain combines TRBV5-5 with TRBJ2-7, with no clear D. The V end was cut by 2 bases, the J end by 0 bases, with 12 bases between. Germline CDR1 and CDR2: SGHKS and YYEKEE (reference sequence). The CDR3 has 15 residues. CDR3 bases: TGTGCCAGCAGCTTCGTATCTGGGTTCTCCTACGAGCAGTACTTC. This codes for CASSFVSGFSYEQYF.

The genes are TRBV7-8 and TRBJ1-1; unclear D gene. The germline V and J ends were trimmed by 2 bases and 0 bases, with 4 bases remaining between them. Germline lookup yields CDR1 SGHVS and CDR2 FQNEAQ. This CDR3 region has 13 residues. CDR3 sequence reads: CASSLQMNTEAFF. The CDR3 DNA reads as TGTGCCAGCAGCTTACAGATGAACACTGAAGCTTTCTTT.

In its sample, this clone was seen once. The rearrangement joins TRBV27 to TRBJ2-3; no clear D gene. Trimming left V 4 bases short and J 6 bases short, with 17 bases between. The CDR3 extends over 15 amino acids. Germline V lookup: CDR1 MNHEY, CDR2 SMNVEV (reference sequence). The CDR3 loop reads CASSYYGGPQDTQYF. The CDR3 DNA is TGTGCCAGCAGTTACTACGGCGGTCCACAGGATACGCAGTATTTT.

This clone was seen just once. The chain has TRBV27 and TRBJ2-1; 9 bases are shared with TRBD2. Losses at the gene ends were 3 bases for V and 4 bases for J; bases not matched to a gene: 4. CDR1 is MNHEY and CDR2 is SMNVEV in the germline V gene (reference sequence). The CDR3 covers 15 residues. The CDR3 spells CASSFLSGRYNEQFF. The CDR3 nucleotides are TGTGCCAGCAGTTTTCTCAGCGGGAGGTACAATGAGCAGTTCTTC.

Only a few counts were recorded for this clone. V and J are TRBV7-3 and TRBJ1-2; no reliable D call. V shed 2 bases and J shed 2 bases, with 6 bases lying between them. Germline V gives CDR1 SGHTA, CDR2 FQGTGA. The CDR3 runs to 13 residues. CDR3 amino acids: CASSLAGNYGYTF. CDR3 sequence (DNA): TGTGCCAGCAGCTTAGCCGGGAACTATGGCTACACCTTC.

V usage is TRBV6-7 and J usage is TRBJ1-2; the D is unclear. TRBV6-7 is an open reading frame, and its role is uncertain. With 5 bases removed from V and 4 bases from J, the gap between germline ends came to 11 bases. The CDR3 contains 13 residues. CDR3 sequence reads: CASSPYGSYGYTF. Here the CDR3 DNA reads TGTGCCAGCAGTCCTTATGGGTCCTATGGCTACACCTTC.